The 25 T cell receptor beta chains listed next were all sequenced from one sample in a study of shared clonotypes between healthy human individuals. Clones were sequenced by immunoSEQ multiplex PCR, and TCRdb holds only the in-frame ones, with some missing. The sample consists of fewer than 400,000 clones, around 67% of them appearing once. The source material was memory CD4+ T cells sorted from blood. Sample subset: CD45RA-negative fraction. The origin of the receptors is a man younger than 45 in good health.

The table lists this clone with many counts. V usage is TRBV11-1 and J usage is TRBJ2-5; 7 bases match TRBD1. CDR1 SGHAT and CDR2 FQDESV come from the germline V gene (reference sequence). Unmatched junction bases numbered 3, after V lost 1 base and J lost 4 bases. This CDR3 comprises 14 residues. The CDR3 region is CASSLGQGIETQYF. CDR3 bases: TGTGCCAGCAGCTTAGGACAGGGAATAGAGACCCAGTACTTC.

In DNA, the CDR3 is TGTGCCAGTAGTATAGGGTCGGGTCGGGGCAATCAGCCCCAGCATTTT. Translating gives CASSIGSGRGNQPQHF. The chain is built from TRBV19 and TRBJ1-5; D is uncertain. V was shortened by 1 base and J by 2 bases, with 12 bases between the two germline ends. CDR1 and CDR2 from the germline V gene are LNHDA and SQIVND (reference sequence). The CDR3 totals 16 residues.

The V gene is TRBV28, the J gene TRBJ2-5; D gene uncertain. The length of the CDR3 is 12 residues. V was trimmed by 6 bases and J by 4 bases, leaving 9 bases between them. The germline gives CDR1 MDHEN, CDR2 SYDVKM. The CDR3 DNA reads as TGTGCCAGCAGACAACCTCTAGAGACCCAGTACTTC. Translation gives CASRQPLETQYF.

The chain recombines TRBV27 with TRBJ2-7, with D perhaps matching TRBD2 (5 bases). The CDR3 has 15 amino acids. CDR1 and CDR2 from the germline V gene are MNHEY and SMNVEV (reference sequence). Trimming stripped 2 bases from V and 0 bases from J, with 11 bases between. This CDR3 is CASSLTPSPSYEQYF. DNA of the CDR3: TGTGCCAGCAGTTTAACGCCTAGCCCCTCCTACGAGCAGTACTTC.

This clone came up once. V usage is TRBV28 and J usage is TRBJ2-7, with 9 bases aligning to TRBD2. V was clipped by 7 bases and J by 2 bases; unmatched bases: 6. CDR1 is MDHEN, CDR2 SYDVKM, per germline. The CDR3 runs 14 residues. The CDR3: CASTRLAAPYEQYF. As DNA, the CDR3 is TGTGCCAGCACAAGACTAGCGGCCCCCTACGAGCAGTACTTC.

V and J are TRBV28 and TRBJ2-7, with 7 positions matching TRBD1. Germline assignment: CDR1 MDHEN and CDR2 SYDVKM. The CDR3 consists of 12 residues. V was clipped by 8 bases and J by 3 bases; unmatched bases: 4. Here the CDR3 reads CASWGQNYEQYF. The CDR3 nucleotides are TGTGCCAGCTGGGGACAGAACTACGAGCAGTACTTC.

A remark on this clone: A much larger clone lies one base from this, so it may be a read error. CDR3 in amino acids: CASSQDAGGTYEQYF. DNA of the CDR3: TGCGCCAGCAGCCAAGATGCAGGAGGGACCTACGAGCAGTACTTC. The V call is TRBV4-3, the J call TRBJ2-7; the D gene is possibly TRBD2 (6 bases). The V gene lost 0 bases and the J gene lost 2 bases, with 11 bases spanning the gap. Germline lookup yields CDR1 LGHNA and CDR2 YSLEER. This CDR3 is 15 amino acids long.

This sequence joins TRBV5-6 and TRBJ2-5; D is ambiguous. Trimming removed 4 bases at V and 7 bases at J, with 11 bases between. The CDR3 is made up of 12 amino acids. From germline, CDR1 is SGHDT and CDR2 YYEEEE. The CDR3 reads CASSPEVGTQYF. CDR3 DNA sequence: TGTGCCAGCAGCCCCGAGGTGGGGACCCAGTACTTC.

V gene TRBV6-5 combines with J gene TRBJ1-1; 8 bases match TRBD1. Germline V gene sequence: CDR1 MNHEY, CDR2 SVGAGI. The CDR3 sequence is 16 residues long. After removal of 2 bases from V and 5 bases from J, the junction contained 10 bases not matched to a gene. CDR3 region: CASSYGPDRAGTEAFF. The CDR3 bases are TGTGCCAGCAGTTACGGTCCGGACAGGGCGGGAACTGAAGCTTTCTTT.

The J gene is TRBJ2-7, the V gene TRBV11-2, with D unresolved. Trimming removed 1 base at V and 3 bases at J, with 10 bases between. From germline, CDR1 is SGHAT and CDR2 FQNNGV. This CDR3 contains 14 residues. The CDR3 coding sequence is TGTGCCAGCAGCTTAGTCCCGACCAACTACGAGCAGTACTTC. Its protein is CASSLVPTNYEQYF.

J is TRBJ2-6 and V is TRBV4-1; D is ambiguous. This CDR3 is built from 15 residues. Trimming removed 1 base at V and 0 bases at J, with 4 bases between. The V gene's germline CDR1 is MGHRA and CDR2 YSYEKL. The CDR3 sequence: CASSQVASGANVLTF. In DNA, the CDR3 is TGCGCCAGCAGCCAAGTTGCCTCTGGGGCCAACGTCCTGACTTTC.

This chain connects TRBV7-9 to TRBJ1-1; tentative D call: TRBD1 (5 bases). Germline V gene sequence: CDR1 SEHNR, CDR2 FQNEAQ (reference sequence). The CDR3 spans 14 residues. The V end was cut by 5 bases, the J end by 1 base, with 11 bases between. CDR3 DNA sequence: TGTGCCAGCAGCCCTCACGGGGGGAACACTGAAGCTTTCTTT. Protein: CASSPHGGNTEAFF.

This sequence joins TRBV5-8 and TRBJ2-3, with a possible D match to TRBD1 (5 bases). Trimming pared 0 bases from V and 2 bases from J, leaving 10 bases between. This CDR3 has 15 amino acids. Germline-derived CDR1 and CDR2 are SGHTS and YDEGEE. CDR3: CASSLGQGDTDTQYF. DNA for the CDR3: TGTGCCAGCAGCTTGGGTCAGGGTGACACAGATACGCAGTATTTT.

In its sample, this clone was seen many times. This rearrangement joins TRBV5-1 to TRBJ1-1; tentative D call: TRBD1 (6 bases). The CDR3 runs to 15 residues. Trimming took 4 bases from V and 0 from J, leaving 13 bases between them. Germline loops: CDR1 SGHRS, CDR2 YFSETQ. CDR3 amino acids: CASSLDSFMNTEAFF. In nucleotides, the CDR3 is TGCGCCAGCAGCCTGGACAGCTTTATGAACACTGAAGCTTTCTTT.

This chain joins TRBV29-1 and TRBJ2-5; no reliable D call. V was cut by 5 bases and J by 5 bases, with 9 bases left in between. Germline lookup yields CDR1 SQVTM and CDR2 ANQGSEA. This CDR3 region has 11 residues. The CDR3 region is CSVPRLETQYF. In nucleotides, the CDR3 is TGCAGCGTTCCCAGGCTGGAGACCCAGTACTTC.

This chain connects TRBV6-4 to TRBJ2-1; 7 bases agree with TRBD1. This CDR3 contains 15 residues. Losses at the gene ends were 6 bases for V and 0 bases for J; bases not matched to a gene: 5. Germline V gene lookup returns CDR1 MRHNA and CDR2 SNTAGT. Written as DNA, the CDR3 is TGTGCCAGCAGACTCCGGGACAGCTCCTACAATGAGCAGTTCTTC. Translating gives CASRLRDSSYNEQFF.

This sequence joins TRBV30 and TRBJ2-1; 8 bases match TRBD1. Trimming took 3 bases from V and 4 from J; bases not matched to a gene: 14. The CDR3 covers 17 residues. Germline CDR1 and CDR2: GTSNPN and SVGIG (reference sequence). The CDR3 DNA is TGTGCCTGGAGCGTCCGGACAGGGATAAATCTGTACAATGAGCAGTTCTTC. Translating gives CAWSVRTGINLYNEQFF. The full variable domain, completed using reference TRBV30 and TRBJ2-1, is SQTIHQWPATLVQPVGSPLSLECTVEGTSNPNLYWYRQAAGRGLQLLFYSVGIGQISSEVPQNLSASRPQDRQFILSSKKLLLSDSGFYLCAWSVRTGINLYNEQFFGPGTRLTVL.

The V and J genes are TRBV29-1 and TRBJ2-7, with D possibly being TRBD1 (6 bases). Trimming pared 4 bases from V and 2 bases from J, leaving 9 bases between. In germline, CDR1 is SQVTM, CDR2 ANQGSEA. The CDR3 runs 12 residues. CDR3 in DNA: TGCAGCGTTGCGACAGGCGCCTACGAGCAGTACTTC. Its translation is CSVATGAYEQYF.

V usage is TRBV5-1 and J usage is TRBJ2-2, with 11 bases that match TRBD1. The CDR3 consists of 16 residues. The germline CDR1 and CDR2 sequences are SGHRS and YFSETQ. J lost 7 bases, V lost 3 bases, and 8 bases had no gene match. This chain's CDR3 is CASSSEGTGGGGELFF. DNA for the CDR3: TGCGCCAGCAGCTCAGAAGGGACAGGGGGAGGCGGGGAGCTGTTTTTT.

The V and J genes are TRBV9 and TRBJ2-1; possible D gene TRBD2, 5 bases. The ends were cut back, 0 bases at V and 13 bases at J, with 14 bases in the middle. The germline V gene encodes CDR1 SGDLS and CDR2 YYNGEE. The CDR3 runs to 13 residues. The CDR3 coding sequence is TGTGCCAGCAGCGTAGAATACGAGGGAACCCAGTTCTTC. Protein: CASSVEYEGTQFF.

The chain is built from TRBV27 and TRBJ2-1; D unclear. Between the trimmed V and J ends, which lost 8 bases and 0 bases, there was a span of 11 bases. This CDR3 spans 14 amino acids. Germline CDR1 reads MNHEY; CDR2 reads SMNVEV (reference sequence). CDR3 amino acids: CASRAVSSYNEQFF. CDR3 nucleotide sequence: TGTGCCAGCCGGGCGGTTAGCTCCTACAATGAGCAGTTCTTC.

The chain joins TRBV5-6 to TRBJ2-6; D is possibly TRBD1 (5 bases). The CDR3 contains 18 residues. Trimming left V 5 bases short and J 0 bases short, with 18 bases between. Per germline, CDR1 SGHDT and CDR2 YYEEEE. As DNA, the CDR3 is TGTGCCAGCAGTACGCAGGGTACTCCTCTCTCTGGGGCCAACGTCCTGACTTTC. The encoded protein is CASSTQGTPLSGANVLTF.

V gene TRBV28 combines with J gene TRBJ1-2; D gene uncertain. CDR1 and CDR2 (germline): MDHEN, SYDVKM. This CDR3 is 14 amino acids long. V was trimmed by 3 bases and J by 2 bases, leaving 10 bases between them. The DNA for the CDR3 is TGTGCCAGCAGTTTGAGGACTGAAAACTATGGCTACACCTTC. Protein sequence: CASSLRTENYGYTF.

The J gene is TRBJ2-4, the V gene TRBV18; TRBD1 or TRBD2 may be the D gene (6 bases each). Germline CDR1 is KGHSH and CDR2 is LQKENI. CDR3 length: 16 residues. V was pared by 3 bases and J by 5 bases, with 17 bases between. CDR3: CASSPAGPGAQNIQYF. The CDR3 bases are TGTGCCAGCTCACCGGCGGGGCCAGGGGCGCAAAACATTCAGTACTTC.

V gene TRBV10-2 combines with J gene TRBJ1-5, with 9 positions matching TRBD1. Per germline, CDR1 WSHSY and CDR2 SAAADI. The CDR3 runs to 13 residues. J was trimmed by 3 bases and V by 11 bases; bases with no gene match: 5. Here the CDR3 DNA reads TGCGCCGCAAGACAGGGGGACAATCAGCCCCAGCATTTT. Translating gives CAARQGDNQPQHF.